Shown below are 18 T cell receptor beta chains from a single sample sequenced in a study of shared clonotypes between healthy human individuals. Produced via immunoSEQ multiplex PCR; TCRdb's table is partial and in-frame only. The table includes around 2,000,000 clones, about 95% detected once. The sequencing sample was made of naive CD4+ T cells sorted from blood. Regarding subset: CD45RA+ positively selected. The receptors here all came from a man between 18 and 29 years old in good health.

In the case of this clone: A much larger clonotype is one base distant, so this may be a read error. The sample carries other DNA sequences with the same CDR3. The rearrangement uses TRBV7-2 and TRBJ2-7; D gene ambiguous. CDR1 is SGHTA and CDR2 is FQGNSA in the germline V gene. The CDR3 loop spans 11 amino acids. V lost 5 bases and J lost 3, with 5 bases in between. CDR3 coding DNA: TGTGCCAGCAGCCGCGACTACGAGCAGTACTTC. Amino acids: CASSRDYEQYF.

A remark on this clone: Other DNA sequences within the sample encode an identical CDR3. The chain uses TRBV5-6 and TRBJ2-7; D ambiguous. Germline V gene sequence: CDR1 SGHDT, CDR2 YYEEEE. Trimming took 2 bases from V and 2 from J, leaving 8 bases between them. This CDR3 is built from 13 residues. The CDR3 DNA reads TGTGCCAGCAGCTTAGACATTCCCTACGAGCAGTACTTC. This gives the protein CASSLDIPYEQYF.

Note on this clone: At the DNA level, this CDR3 is encoded by other sequences in the same sample as well. The gene calls are TRBV6-6 and TRBJ2-7; 10 bases map to TRBD1. Trimming cost V 0 bases and J 3 bases; bases outside gene matches: 2. CDR3 length: 15 residues. Per the germline V gene, CDR1 is MNHNY and CDR2 is SVGAGI (reference sequence). The CDR3 reads CASSYSGQGGYEQYF. DNA for the CDR3: TGTGCCAGCAGTTACTCTGGACAGGGGGGCTACGAGCAGTACTTC.

As regards this clone: Relative to the germline gene, one junction end is altered; a read error may explain this. CDR3 in amino acids: CASSDLKQQAVQGARTGELVF. DNA for the CDR3: TGTGCCAGCAGCGACCTAAAGCAGCAAGCTGTACAGGGGGCGCGTACCGGGGAGCTGGTTTTT. J is TRBJ2-2 and V is TRBV2; 9 bases agree with TRBD1. Germline-derived CDR1 and CDR2 are SNHLY and FYNNEI. The CDR3 has 21 amino acids. The full variable domain, with the rest looked up from reference TRBV2 and TRBJ2-2, is EPEVTQTPSHQVTQMGQEVILRCVPISNHLYFYWYRQILGQKVEFLVSFYNNEISEKSEIFDDQFSVERPDGSNFTLKIRSTKLEDSAMYFCASSDLKQQAVQGARTGELVFGEGSRLTVL.

The chain carries TRBV10-3 and TRBJ2-5, with D tentatively TRBD1 or TRBD2 (5 bases each). The germline gives CDR1 ENHRY, CDR2 SYGVKD. Trimming took off 10 bases at V and 5 bases at J, with 23 bases between the two ends. CDR3 length: 15 amino acids. CDR3 coding DNA: TGTGCCACCGGTGAGGGTCGCAGGGAAGAGGAGACCCAGTACTTC. Protein sequence: CATGEGRREEETQYF.

The chain has TRBV4-1 and TRBJ1-1, with D perhaps TRBD1 (6 bases). This CDR3 comprises 14 residues. The germline CDR1 and CDR2 sequences are MGHRA and YSYEKL. Deletions cut 4 bases from V and 0 bases from J, with 9 bases between. The CDR3: CASSRTVLNTEAFF. In DNA, the CDR3 is TGCGCCAGCAGCCGGACAGTTTTGAACACTGAAGCTTTCTTT.

The J gene is TRBJ2-7, the V gene TRBV10-3, with D possibly matching TRBD1 (6 bases). Germline V lookup: CDR1 ENHRY, CDR2 SYGVKD. Trimming took off 3 bases at V and 3 bases at J, with 12 bases between the two ends. This CDR3 has 14 amino acids. The DNA of the CDR3 is TGTGCCATCAGTGAAACCGGGGACATCTACGAGCAGTACTTC. It yields the protein CAISETGDIYEQYF.

A note on this clone: Within the sample, other DNA sequences also encode this same CDR3. This chain uses TRBV10-3 with TRBJ1-1, with unresolved D. Trimming took 2 bases from V and 2 from J, leaving 9 bases between them. The CDR3 runs 14 residues. Germline lookup yields CDR1 ENHRY and CDR2 SYGVKD. CDR3 sequence (DNA): TGTGCCATCAGTGAGAGGACTGAAAACACTGAAGCTTTCTTT. Translated, it gives CAISERTENTEAFF.

The chain links TRBV6-1 to TRBJ2-7, with D perhaps being TRBD1 or TRBD2 (5 bases each). Per germline, CDR1 MNHNS and CDR2 SASEGT. CDR3 size: 14 residues. Trimming shortened V by 6 bases and J by 4 bases, and 16 bases separated the two germline ends. The DNA for the CDR3 is TGTGCCAGCAGCCGGGGCGCGGTAAGTTACGAGCAGTACTTC. Protein: CASSRGAVSYEQYF.

To note about this clone: The CDR3 end shows no conserved phenylalanine or tryptophan, and so a read error is likely. It is unclear where the CDR3 begins or ends on the DNA, so no DNA is shown, and the CDR3 is as TCRdb lists it. The chain couples TRBV5-8 to TRBJ2-7; the table's D call, TRBD1, was not checked against the DNA. From germline, CDR1 is SGHTS and CDR2 YDEGEE. The CDR3 spans 15 residues, counting both ends. CDR3 sequence reads: CASSRTGGAALRIAI.

CDR3 sequence (DNA): TGTGCCATCAGTGAGTCTTGGGGGCCAGATACGCAGTATTTT. This sequence encodes CAISESWGPDTQYF. The chain recombines TRBV10-3 with TRBJ2-3; D perhaps matches TRBD1 (6 bases). Germline CDR1 ENHRY, CDR2 SYGVKD. Deletions cut 0 bases from V and 4 bases from J, with 8 bases between. The CDR3 is 14 residues long.

The chain employs TRBV19 and TRBJ2-3; the match to TRBD2 covers 11 bases. The germline V gene has CDR1 LNHDA and CDR2 SQIVND (reference sequence). V lost 4 bases and J lost 4; bases outside the gene matches: 10. CDR3 length: 17 residues. CDR3 DNA: TGTGCCAGTAGTACTAGCGGGGGGTTCCCCCGCGCAGATACGCAGTATTTT. Translation: CASSTSGGFPRADTQYF.

The chain recombines TRBV11-2 with TRBJ1-6; no clear D gene. Trimming removed 1 base from V and 4 bases from J, with 8 bases in between. Germline V gives CDR1 SGHAT, CDR2 FQNNGV. CDR3 length equals 15 residues. The CDR3 DNA follows: TGTGCCAGCAGCTTAGGTTCCTGGTATAATTCACCCCTCCACTTT. Its protein is CASSLGSWYNSPLHF.

This clone was counted only a few times. The chain is built from TRBV2 and TRBJ1-6; D may be TRBD1 (5 bases). The length of the CDR3 is 13 residues. Germline CDR1 and CDR2: SNHLY and FYNNEI. V was pared by 8 bases and J by 8 bases, with 13 bases between. The CDR3: CASRQFSDSPLHF. CDR3 nucleotide sequence: TGTGCCAGCCGACAGTTCTCCGATTCACCCCTCCACTTT.

The V gene is TRBV5-3, the J gene TRBJ2-7, with TRBD1 as a possible D gene (7 bases). Being an ORF, TRBV5-3 has a function that is uncertain. The CDR3 consists of 15 residues. The ends were cut back, 0 bases at V and 3 bases at J, with 13 bases in the middle. The CDR3 loop reads CARSLESQGGYEQYF. DNA of the CDR3: TGTGCCAGAAGCTTGGAATCGCAGGGGGGCTACGAGCAGTACTTC.

This clone was detected only once. The V gene is TRBV5-1, the J gene TRBJ2-2; a weak D match, TRBD2 (6 bases). The CDR3 extends over 15 amino acids. CDR1 and CDR2 from the germline V gene are SGHRS and YFSETQ. V was cut by 0 bases and J by 4 bases, with 10 bases left in between. The CDR3 region has the DNA TGCGCCAGCAGCTTGGCAGGGAGGAGCACCGGGGAGCTGTTTTTT. The encoded protein is CASSLAGRSTGELFF.

This chain joins TRBV11-3 and TRBJ2-5, with D perhaps being TRBD1 or TRBD2 (6 bases each). This CDR3 contains 14 residues. V lost 5 bases and J lost 2, with 12 bases in between. The germline gives CDR1 SGHNT, CDR2 YENEEA. The CDR3 nucleotides read TGTGCCAGCAGCCCGACAGGACTACAAGAGACCCAGTACTTC. Protein sequence: CASSPTGLQETQYF.

The V gene is TRBV30, the J gene TRBJ2-2, with 8 nucleotides matching TRBD2. Germline CDR1 and CDR2: GTSNPN and SVGIG (reference sequence). CDR3 length: 17 amino acids. Trimming took 2 bases from V and 7 from J; bases not matched to a gene: 15. The CDR3 spells CAWSKGTSGAAGGELFF. CDR3 nucleotide sequence: TGTGCCTGGAGTAAGGGAACTAGCGGTGCCGCGGGCGGGGAGCTGTTTTTT.